This T cell receptor (beta chain) was observed in a study of blood T cell repertoires in COVID-19. The wider study: COVID-19 samples from acute and convalescent phases originated in the United States, Italy and Spain. The cDNA or gDNA used as material had been derived from T cells, B-cell-depleted T cells, or PBMCs.

This clone showed up just a few times. Relative to the germline gene, one junction end is altered; a read error may explain this. The CDR3 covers 15 residues. Looked up from germline, CDR1 is SSHAT and CDR2 is FNYEAQ (reference sequence). Authors' processing steps: It was from reference gene primer amplification that nucleated cell counts were estimated. Sequencing used immunoSEQ multiplex PCR; TCRdb keeps in-frame clones, though not all of them. V and J calls and clone size come straight from that table; D and trimming were deduced from the DNA. The sample has roughly 230,000 clones; less than 90% are singletons.

This rearrangement joins TRBV7-7 to TRBJ1-5, with TRBD1 matching 9 bases. The sequencing sample was made of peripheral blood. The receptor was isolated from a man aged 65 to 85 with acute or convalescent COVID-19. CDR3 sequence (DNA): TGTGCTAGCAGCCTCGGACAGGGGAGCAATCAGCCCCAGCATTTT. Amino acids: CASSLGQGSNQPQHF. The full variable domain, with the rest looked up from reference TRBV7-7 and TRBJ1-5, is GAGVSQSPRYKVTKRGQDVTLRCDPISSHATLYWYQQALGQGPEFLTYFNYEAQPDKSGLPSDRFSAERPEGSISTLTIQRTEQRDSAMYRCASSLGQGSNQPQHFGDGTRLSIL.